The rows below give T cell receptor beta chains drawn from one sample of a study of OX40 agonist ivuxolimab in advanced cancers. Assay used: immunoSEQ multiplex PCR; TCRdb lists only in-frame clones, some missing. The data contain approximately 20,000 clones, about four fifths of them seen just once; the ten biggest clones take up about 20%. Sequencing was performed on CD4+ or CD8+ T cells sorted from blood, taken in a trial of the OX40 agonist ivuxolimab. The receptors were sampled from an adult with an advanced solid tumor such as melanoma, head and neck, liver or kidney cancer. The CDR3 runs from the conserved cysteine through the conserved F or W. The D gene is left open where the match is weak. Expanded clones are given a class, and other clones once, few, many or no size at all.

V gene	D gene	J gene	clone size	CDR3 protein	CDR3 DNA
TRBV14	NA	TRBJ2-5	NA	CASSPTLQETQYF	TGTGCCAGCAGCCCCACCCTCCAAGAGACCCAGTACTTC
TRBV4-1	NA	TRBJ1-5	NA	CASSQESGLNQPQHF	TGCGCCAGCAGCCAAGAGTCTGGCCTTAATCAGCCCCAGCATTTT
TRBV10-3	TRBD2	TRBJ2-1	NA	CAISGTSGGLKNNEQFF	TGTGCCATCAGTGGGACTAGCGGGGGACTTAAAAACAATGAGCAGTTCTTC
TRBV2	NA	TRBJ2-7	few	CASSIGPYEQYF	TGTGCCAGCAGCATTGGGCCCTACGAGCAGTACTTC
TRBV11-2	NA	TRBJ1-5	NA	CASSNGGHQPQHF	TGTGCCAGCAGTAACGGGGGGCATCAGCCCCAGCATTTT
TRBV6-1	TRBD2	TRBJ2-3	NA	CASSDGSGADTQYF	TGTGCCAGCAGTGACGGGAGCGGGGCAGATACGCAGTATTTT
TRBV6-1	NA	TRBJ1-1	NA	CASRGNGNTEAFF	TGTGCCAGCAGGGGGAACGGGAACACTGAAGCTTTCTTT
TRBV28	TRBD1	TRBJ1-4	NA	CASSPGTGGEKLFF	TGTGCCAGCAGCCCCGGGACAGGGGGTGAAAAACTGTTTTTT
TRBV15	NA	TRBJ1-5	once	CATSRDIDRFSNQPQHF	TGTGCCACCAGCAGAGACATAGACAGGTTCAGCAATCAGCCCCAGCATTTT
TRBV5-1	NA	TRBJ2-7	NA	CASSTAGNEQYF	TGCGCCAGCAGCACCGCGGGGAACGAGCAGTACTTC
TRBV10-2	NA	TRBJ2-2	NA	CASSEGNTGELFF	TGCGCCAGCAGTGAGGGGAACACCGGGGAGCTGTTTTTT
TRBV6-4	TRBD2	TRBJ2-1	NA	CASSDSSGGAGEQFF	TGTGCCAGCAGTGACTCTAGCGGGGGGGCCGGTGAGCAGTTCTTC
TRBV7-6	NA	TRBJ2-7	NA	CASSQVETGREQYF	TGTGCCAGCAGCCAAGTCGAAACAGGGAGGGAGCAGTACTTC
TRBV7-2	NA	TRBJ2-2	once	CASSLAGDNTGELFF	TGTGCCAGCAGCTTAGCGGGTGACAACACCGGGGAGCTGTTTTTT
TRBV28	NA	TRBJ1-5	NA	CASSGPSQPQHF	TGTGCCAGCAGTGGGCCAAGTCAGCCCCAGCATTTT
TRBV18	NA	TRBJ1-3	NA	CASSPSGGTSSGNTIYF	TGTGCCAGCTCACCTAGCGGAGGGACGAGCTCTGGAAACACCATATATTTT
TRBV5-6	NA	TRBJ2-7	medium-sized	CASSLSWGSGSYEQYF	TGTGCCAGCAGCTTGTCCTGGGGAAGCGGCTCCTACGAGCAGTACTTC
TRBV5-7	NA	TRBJ1-5	NA	CASRGNPTSGQPQHF	TGTGCCAGCAGGGGGAATCCAACTTCTGGTCAGCCCCAGCATTTT
TRBV7-6	TRBD2	TRBJ2-1	NA	CASSLATTSGAYNEQFF	TGTGCCAGCAGCTTAGCAACTACTAGCGGGGCCTACAATGAGCAGTTCTTC
TRBV6-5	NA	TRBJ2-5	NA	CASSYSTGALETQYF	TGTGCCAGCAGTTACTCGACGGGGGCCTTAGAGACCCAGTACTTC
TRBV6-5	NA	TRBJ2-7	NA	CASSYDRTYEQYF	TGTGCCAGCAGTTACGACAGGACCTACGAGCAGTACTTC
TRBV27	TRBD2	TRBJ2-5	NA	CASSLGGTSGSVETQYF	TGTGCCAGCAGTTTAGGTGGGACTAGCGGGAGTGTAGAGACCCAGTACTTC
TRBV28	NA	TRBJ1-1	once	CASSHPESAMNTEAFF	TGTGCCAGCAGCCACCCAGAGAGCGCCATGAACACTGAAGCTTTCTTT
TRBV6-5	NA	TRBJ2-3	NA	CASSSKGGPPDTQYF	TGTGCCAGCAGCTCAAAGGGGGGGCCTCCAGATACGCAGTATTTT
TRBV11-2	TRBD1	TRBJ1-2	few	CASSYRQGLDGYTF	TGTGCCAGCAGTTATCGACAGGGGTTGGATGGCTACACCTTC
TRBV5-1	NA	TRBJ1-1	NA	CASSLTQGLTEAFF	TGCGCCAGCAGCCTCACACAGGGATTGACTGAAGCTTTCTTT
TRBV5-5	TRBD1	TRBJ1-1	NA	CASSLRGQGMFGNRGTEAFF	TGTGCCAGCAGCTTGCGGGGACAGGGGATGTTTGGGAATAGGGGCACTGAAGCTTTCTTT
TRBV13	TRBD1	TRBJ2-1	NA	CASSTGDRVFSNEQFF	TGTGCCAGCAGTACCGGGGACAGGGTTTTTTCGAATGAGCAGTTCTTC
TRBV6-5	NA	TRBJ2-7	NA	CASSTRGAYEQYF	TGTGCCAGCAGTACCAGGGGAGCCTACGAGCAGTACTTC
TRBV19	TRBD2	TRBJ2-1	few	CASSLTSGSYDEQFF	TGTGCCAGTAGTTTAACTAGCGGGAGTTACGATGAGCAGTTCTTC
TRBV5-4	TRBD1	TRBJ2-7	NA	CASSLWTGVEQYF	TGTGCCAGCAGCCTATGGACAGGGGTCGAGCAGTACTTC
TRBV19	TRBD1	TRBJ2-3	NA	CASSRTGADTQYF	TGTGCCAGTAGTAGGACAGGGGCAGATACGCAGTATTTT
TRBV13	NA	TRBJ1-2	NA	CASSLGQGGQFNYGYTF	TGTGCCAGCAGCTTAGGACAGGGAGGACAATTTAACTATGGCTACACCTTC
TRBV27	NA	TRBJ2-7	NA	CASSLGLTSYEQYF	TGTGCCAGCAGTTTGGGGTTGACCTCCTACGAGCAGTACTTC
TRBV4-1	NA	TRBJ2-1	NA	CASSQELAGRRQFF	TGCGCCAGCAGCCAAGAACTAGCAGGGAGAAGGCAGTTCTTC
TRBV19	TRBD2	TRBJ2-3	NA	CASSIMGGSADTQYF	TGTGCCAGTAGTATCATGGGGGGGAGCGCAGATACGCAGTATTTT
TRBV7-9	TRBD1	TRBJ1-1	NA	CASSPGQANTEAFF	TGTGCCAGCAGCCCGGGACAGGCGAACACTGAAGCTTTCTTT